This is a list of T cell receptor beta chains from one sample in a study of shared clonotypes between healthy human individuals. Repertoires were generated with immunoSEQ multiplex PCR, while TCRdb's copy carries only in-frame clones and drops some. The sample comprises over 2 million clones, 80% to 95% of which are singletons, and approximately 0.39% rests with the top ten. Sequenced: naive CD4+ T cells from PBMCs. Receptor source: a man aged 18 to 30 in good health. Some clones in this sample may be carry-over from other donors' samples. CDR3s include the opening cysteine and the closing phenylalanine or tryptophan. D genes are given only for firm matches. Size is omitted from some rows. Given values are once, few, many or a class for expanded clones.

J | V | size | D | DNA | CDR3
TRBJ1-2 | TRBV28 | . | . | TGTGCCAGCAGGCCTCCACCCCACGTTGGCTACACCTTC | CASRPPPHVGYTF
TRBJ2-7 | TRBV28 | . | TRBD2 | TGTGCCAGCAGTTTAGTCCGTAGGCTAGCGGGAGGAAGGGGCCTCGAGCAGTACTTC | CASSLVRRLAGGRGLEQYF
TRBJ1-2 | TRBV19 | . | . | TGTGCCAGTAGTATAGAGTTAGGAGGGATCGGCTACACCTTC | CASSIELGGIGYTF
TRBJ2-6 | TRBV5-4 | . | . | TGTGCCAGCAGCGCTTCCCAGAGTATTGGGGTCCCTGGGGCCAACGTCCTGACTTTC | CASSASQSIGVPGANVLTF
TRBJ2-5 | TRBV28 | . | TRBD2 | TGTGCCAGCAGTTTGAGTAGCGGGAGGGCGGGAGAGACCCAGTACTTC | CASSLSSGRAGETQYF
TRBJ2-7 | TRBV5-1 | . | TRBD2 | TGCGCCAGCAGCGGGGGAGCGGGAGTGCCGGTCGAGCAGTACTTC | CASSGGAGVPVEQYF
TRBJ1-3 | TRBV9 | once | TRBD1 | TGTGCCAGCAGCCCGCACAGGGGACCTGGAAACACCATATATTTT | CASSPHRGPGNTIYF
TRBJ1-2 | TRBV15 | . | . | TGTGCCACCAGCAGAGATGACACTCCCAGAACAAGTGTTTTTGGCTACACCTTC | CATSRDDTPRTSVFGYTF
TRBJ1-4 | TRBV6-5 | once | . | TGTGCCAGCAGCCGGGACCCTACAACTAATGAAAAACTGTTTTTT | CASSRDPTTNEKLFF
TRBJ1-1 | TRBV28 | . | . | TGTGCCAGCAGTTTGCCTCGACAGCCCACTGAAGCTTTCTTT | CASSLPRQPTEAFF
TRBJ2-5 | TRBV27 | . | TRBD2 | TGTGCCAGCAGTGACCTCCTTACGGGACTACCGCAAGAGACCCAGTACTTC | CASSDLLTGLPQETQYF
TRBJ2-7 | TRBV29-1 | . | . | TGCAGCGTTGGAGGGGGTGCCTACGAGCAGTACTTC | CSVGGGAYEQYF
TRBJ1-2 | TRBV18 | . | . | TGTGCCAGCTCACACTCTCCGGACGGGGGCTACACCTTC | CASSHSPDGGYTF
TRBJ2-5 | TRBV7-2 | . | . | TGTGCCAGCAGCTTAGGACCCCAAGAGACCCAGTACTTC | CASSLGPQETQYF
TRBJ2-1 | TRBV7-9 | . | TRBD2 | TGTGCCAGCAGCTCCACAAGGACTAGCGGGAGGAAAGGGGGTGAGCAGTTCTTC | CASSSTRTSGRKGGEQFF
TRBJ1-2 | TRBV28 | once | . | TGTGCCAGCAGTTTACGGGCAGCAAACTATGGCTACACCTTC | CASSLRAANYGYTF
TRBJ2-2 | TRBV7-7 | . | TRBD2 | TGTGCCAGCAGCTTTGTCTTAGCGGGAGCCACCGGGGAGCTGTTTTTT | CASSFVLAGATGELFF
TRBJ2-1 | TRBV5-1 | . | TRBD2 | TGCGCCAGCAGCTTGAGCTTGAGGGCGGGAGAGGCCCATGAGCAGTTCTTC | CASSLSLRAGEAHEQFF
TRBJ2-3 | TRBV9 | once | TRBD1 | TGTGCCAGCAGCGCCGCCGGGACAGGGTTGGCAGATACGCAGTATTTT | CASSAAGTGLADTQYF
TRBJ2-1 | TRBV7-3 | . | . | TGTGCCAGCAGCCTGATGTCCTACAATGAGCAGTTCTTC | CASSLMSYNEQFF
TRBJ1-5 | TRBV19 | . | . | TGTGCCAGTAGCTTAAGGGTTGGTCAGCCCCAGCATTTT | CASSLRVGQPQHF
TRBJ1-5 | TRBV6-1 | . | . | TGTGCCAGCATGGAGGGGGGGAATCAGCCCCAGCATTTT | CASMEGGNQPQHF
TRBJ1-1 | TRBV4-2 | . | . | TGTGCCAGCAGCCAAGCTGGGGACACTGAAGCTTTCTTT | CASSQAGDTEAFF
TRBJ1-6 | TRBV7-9 | . | TRBD1 | TGTGCCAGCAGTCCTCCTCTCCCCCCGGGACAGGGAAATTCACCCCTCCACTTT | CASSPPLPPGQGNSPLHF
TRBJ2-2 | TRBV28 | . | TRBD2 | TGTGCCAGCAGTTCCCGACTAGCGGGAATTACCGGGGAGCTGTTTTTT | CASSSRLAGITGELFF
TRBJ2-6 | TRBV7-2 | . | TRBD1 | TGTGCCAGCAGGCCCACAGGGGTCGGGGCCAACGTCCTGACTTTC | CASRPTGVGANVLTF
TRBJ1-6 | TRBV7-8 | . | . | TGTGCCAGCAGCTCTCAATCGGGACGGAGAGATTCACCCCTCCACTTT | CASSSQSGRRDSPLHF
TRBJ1-5 | TRBV28 | . | . | TGTGCCAGCAGACACAGCCTCCCCGGGACCCTTAGCAATCAGCCCCAGCATTTT | CASRHSLPGTLSNQPQHF